The 26 T cell receptor beta chains listed next were all sequenced from one sample in a study of blood T cell repertoires in COVID-19. The assay was immunoSEQ multiplex PCR, and TCRdb's table has in-frame clones only and misses some. The sample includes around 100,000 clones, 75% to 90% of them seen just once. The material sequenced was peripheral blood. These receptors came from a man aged 50 to 59 with acute or convalescent COVID-19.

The chain links TRBV21-1 to TRBJ1-2. TRBV21-1 is a pseudogene locus. This CDR3 is built from 13 residues. The CDR3 DNA follows: TGTGCCAGCAGCAAAGGACTGATCTATGGCTACACCTTC. Amino acid sequence: CASSKGLIYGYTF.

This chain links TRBV5-1 with TRBJ2-7, with TRBD2 matching 9 bases. Germline-derived CDR1 and CDR2 are SGHRS and YFSETQ. V shed 7 bases, J shed 7 bases, and the junction held 12 bases outside the gene matches. This CDR3 is built from 14 residues. Here the CDR3 DNA reads TGCGCCAGCGGCCTTAGCGGGAGTGGGTCTGAGCAGTACTTC. Its translation is CASGLSGSGSEQYF.

In regard to this clone: The identical CDR3 is also encoded by other nucleotide sequences in the sample. The chain uses TRBV5-1 and TRBJ2-1, with 7 nucleotides matching TRBD2. This CDR3 is built from 15 residues. V dropped 4 bases and J dropped 4; count of bases not matched to a gene: 8. CDR1 SGHRS and CDR2 YFSETQ come from the germline V gene. The CDR3 DNA reads TGCGCCAGCAGCCCCGGACTAGGCCCTTACAATGAGCAGTTCTTC. It translates to CASSPGLGPYNEQFF.

The genes are TRBV30 and TRBJ2-4; perhaps TRBD1 as D (6 bases). This CDR3 contains 15 residues. CDR1 is GTSNPN and CDR2 is SVGIG in the germline V gene (reference sequence). Trimming stripped 7 bases from V and 0 bases from J, with 16 bases between. CDR3 nucleotide sequence: TGTGCCTATCAACAGGGACCACTAGCCAAAAACATTCAGTACTTC. Protein sequence: CAYQQGPLAKNIQYF.

This chain uses TRBV5-1 with TRBJ2-2; 9 bases fit TRBD2. V lost 4 bases, J lost 4 bases, and 5 bases stayed unmatched. Per germline, CDR1 SGHRS and CDR2 YFSETQ. The CDR3 consists of 15 residues. The CDR3 DNA reads TGCGCCAGCAGCGGGGGAGCGGGAGGCACCGGGGAGCTGTTTTTT. It codes for CASSGGAGGTGELFF.

J is TRBJ2-5 and V is TRBV11-3, with a possible D match to TRBD1 (5 bases). Germline loops: CDR1 SGHNT, CDR2 YENEEA. V lost 0 bases and J lost 4, with 12 bases in between. The CDR3 is made up of 15 amino acids. Here the CDR3 reads CASSLEGQGLETQYF. The CDR3 DNA follows: TGTGCCAGCAGCTTAGAGGGTCAGGGCCTAGAGACCCAGTACTTC.

The V gene is TRBV7-9, the J gene TRBJ2-5, with TRBD2 matching 9 bases. Germline V gene sequence: CDR1 SEHNR, CDR2 FQNEAQ (reference sequence). This CDR3 has 14 residues. J lost 5 bases, V lost 1 base, and 2 bases had no gene match. The CDR3 spells CASSLGTSVETQYF. CDR3 nucleotides: TGTGCCAGCAGCTTAGGGACTAGCGTGGAGACCCAGTACTTC.

This clone was seen once. The chain couples TRBV14 to TRBJ1-6; D unresolved. Trimming took off 0 bases at V and 6 bases at J, with 6 bases between the two ends. CDR3 length: 14 amino acids. Germline-derived CDR1 and CDR2 are SGHDN and FVKESK. The CDR3 reads CASSQEAINSPLHF. For the CDR3, the DNA is TGTGCCAGCAGCCAAGAAGCGATTAATTCACCCCTCCACTTT.

The table lists this clone with a few counts. The chain is built from TRBV4-1 and TRBJ1-4; a weak D match, TRBD1 (6 bases). The CDR3 has 13 amino acids. Germline V gene sequence: CDR1 MGHRA, CDR2 YSYEKL. Deletions cut 7 bases from V and 7 bases from J, with 13 bases between. The CDR3 loop reads CASKGTRSEKLFF. DNA of the CDR3: TGCGCCAGCAAAGGGACAAGGAGTGAAAAACTGTTTTTT.

The chain carries TRBV18 and TRBJ2-5; 7 nucleotides align to TRBD1. V lost 2 bases, J lost 0 bases, and 6 bases stayed unmatched. CDR3 size: 16 residues. Germline-derived CDR1 and CDR2 are KGHSH and LQKENI. CDR3 amino acids: CASSPGSRGYQETQYF. In DNA, the CDR3 is TGTGCCAGCTCACCAGGGTCCAGGGGGTACCAAGAGACCCAGTACTTC.

The rearrangement links TRBV6-2 or TRBV6-3 to TRBJ2-3, with 8 bases matching TRBD2. Germline V CDR1 and CDR2: MNHEY, SVGEGT. CDR3 length: 16 residues. After removal of 0 bases from V and 4 bases from J, the junction contained 6 bases not matched to a gene. This chain's CDR3 is CASSYSGTSPADTQYF. In nucleotides, the CDR3 is TGTGCCAGCAGTTACTCTGGGACTAGTCCCGCAGATACGCAGTATTTT.

This chain joins TRBV7-9 and TRBJ2-5; 8 nucleotides agree with TRBD1. Germline assignment: CDR1 SEHNR and CDR2 FQNEAQ (reference sequence). The CDR3 sequence is 14 residues long. V dropped 6 bases and J dropped 3; count of bases not matched to a gene: 6. This CDR3 is CASSFTGGEETQYF. The CDR3 bases are TGTGCCAGCAGTTTTACAGGGGGTGAAGAGACCCAGTACTTC.

The chain carries TRBV5-1 and TRBJ2-5; 7 bases fit TRBD2. The CDR3 has 14 amino acids. V lost 4 bases and J lost 3; bases outside the gene matches: 6. Germline CDR1 reads SGHRS; CDR2 reads YFSETQ. The CDR3 spells CASSPGTIKETQYF. The CDR3 nucleotides read TGCGCCAGCAGCCCCGGGACTATCAAAGAGACCCAGTACTTC. Looking up the rest from reference TRBV5-1 and TRBJ2-5 gives the full variable domain: KAGVTQTPRYLIKTRGQQVTLSCSPISGHRSVSWYQQTPGQGLQFLFEYFSETQRNKGNFPGRFSGRQFSNSRSEMNVSTLELGDSALYLCASSPGTIKETQYFGPGTRLLVL.

The genes are TRBV5-4 and TRBJ2-5, with 8 nucleotides matching TRBD1. Germline V gene sequence: CDR1 SGHNT, CDR2 YYREEE (reference sequence). V was clipped by 5 bases and J by 3 bases; unmatched bases: 15. This CDR3 is built from 17 residues. The CDR3 here is CASRGVPETGVEETQYF. In DNA form, the CDR3 reads TGTGCCAGCAGGGGCGTACCGGAGACAGGGGTGGAAGAGACCCAGTACTTC.

V usage is TRBV27 and J usage is TRBJ2-5; weak D call: TRBD2 (5 bases). CDR3 length: 14 residues. Looked up from germline, CDR1 is MNHEY and CDR2 is SMNVEV (reference sequence). Trimming left V 2 bases short and J 2 bases short, with 9 bases between. CDR3 loop: CASSLIGRQETQYF. The CDR3 bases are TGTGCCAGCAGTTTAATAGGGAGACAAGAGACCCAGTACTTC.

The chain joins TRBV2 to TRBJ2-7, with D uncertain. The CDR3 totals 13 residues. The germline V and J ends were trimmed by 6 bases and 1 base, with 10 bases remaining between them. CDR1 SNHLY and CDR2 FYNNEI come from the germline V gene. Here the CDR3 DNA reads TGTGCCAGCAGGCCCCCCCTATCCTACGAGCAGTACTTC. Its protein is CASRPPLSYEQYF.

The chain is built from TRBV7-9 and TRBJ2-7; 7 nucleotides align to TRBD1. Per germline, CDR1 SEHNR and CDR2 FQNEAQ (reference sequence). Trimming removed 5 bases from V and 6 bases from J; junction bases left unmatched: 13. The CDR3 loop spans 15 amino acids. The CDR3 reads CASSPGTVLLGEQYF. CDR3 nucleotides: TGTGCCAGCAGCCCCGGGACAGTTCTTCTTGGCGAGCAGTACTTC.

This clone was recorded a few times. The genes are TRBV18 and TRBJ2-5, with 8 bases that match TRBD1. V was clipped by 4 bases and J by 5 bases; unmatched bases: 3. Germline V lookup: CDR1 KGHSH, CDR2 LQKENI. This CDR3 is built from 13 residues. The CDR3 DNA follows: TGTGCCAGCTCACTAGGACAGGGCGAGACCCAGTACTTC. Translation gives CASSLGQGETQYF.

J is TRBJ2-5 and V is TRBV7-9; D remains ambiguous. This CDR3 region has 13 residues. The ends were cut back, 4 bases at V and 2 bases at J, with 8 bases in the middle. Germline values: CDR1 SEHNR, CDR2 FQNEAQ (reference sequence). The CDR3 region has the DNA TGTGCCAGCAGCTCCTCTGCGCAAGAGACCCAGTACTTC. Residues: CASSSSAQETQYF.

V is TRBV7-9 and J is TRBJ1-5; TRBD1 agrees at 9 bases. Germline CDR1 and CDR2: SEHNR and FQNEAQ (reference sequence). J lost 6 bases, V lost 4 bases, and 10 bases had no gene match. The CDR3 has 16 amino acids. The CDR3 region is CASSSSEQGAGQPQHF. The DNA of the CDR3 is TGTGCCAGCAGCTCCAGTGAACAGGGGGCTGGTCAGCCCCAGCATTTT.

CDR3 sequence: CASSPYRTGSISGGELFF. The CDR3 DNA reads TGTGCCAGCAGCCCCTACCGAACAGGGAGTATTTCAGGCGGGGAGCTGTTTTTT. The gene calls are TRBV7-9 and TRBJ2-2, with TRBD1 as a possible D gene (6 bases). The CDR3 consists of 18 residues. V was cut by 5 bases and J by 7 bases, with 26 bases left in between. In germline, CDR1 is SEHNR, CDR2 FQNEAQ (reference sequence).

The chain is built from TRBV28 and TRBJ2-2; D not certain. The germline V gene has CDR1 MDHEN and CDR2 SYDVKM. The V gene lost 3 bases and the J gene lost 4 bases, with 12 bases spanning the gap. The CDR3 contains 15 residues. Here the CDR3 reads CASSLRPRGTGELFF. The CDR3 DNA follows: TGTGCCAGCAGTTTGAGGCCCCGAGGCACCGGGGAGCTGTTTTTT.

The V gene is TRBV5-1, the J gene TRBJ2-1; the match to TRBD1 covers 9 bases. Germline values: CDR1 SGHRS, CDR2 YFSETQ. The CDR3 sequence is 16 residues long. V shed 5 bases, J shed 4 bases, and the junction held 10 bases outside the gene matches. CDR3 protein: CASSSQTGGLYNEQFF. The CDR3 bases are TGCGCCAGCAGTTCGCAGACAGGGGGGCTTTACAATGAGCAGTTCTTC.

This sequence joins TRBV28 and TRBJ2-4, with D maybe TRBD1 (6 bases). The germline gives CDR1 MDHEN, CDR2 SYDVKM. CDR3 size: 16 residues. V dropped 6 bases and J dropped 0 bases, with 15 bases sitting between them. DNA of the CDR3: TGTGCCAGCAGCCGTGGACAGACTATAGCCAAAAACATTCAGTACTTC. Protein: CASSRGQTIAKNIQYF.

This rearrangement joins TRBV5-1 to TRBJ2-1; TRBD2 agrees at 9 bases. The CDR3 sequence is 16 residues long. Germline V gene data show CDR1 as SGHRS and CDR2 as YFSETQ. With V trimmed by 6 bases and J by 9 bases, 16 bases remained unmatched. In nucleotides, the CDR3 is TGCGCCAGCACCACCTTGTCGGCGGGAGGGCTCAGTGAGCAGTTCTTC. Protein product: CASTTLSAGGLSEQFF.

J is TRBJ1-2 and V is TRBV2; 7 bases map to TRBD1. The V and J ends lost 6 bases and 2 bases, in that order; junction bases with no gene match: 6. The CDR3 spans 14 residues. Germline V gene lookup returns CDR1 SNHLY and CDR2 FYNNEI. CDR3 DNA sequence: TGTGCCAGCAGATCGGGACAGCTGAACTATGGCTACACCTTC. It specifies CASRSGQLNYGYTF.